What follows describes a single T cell receptor beta chain. Its antigen is unknown. The PCR was carried out with 60 Vbeta primers and 13 Jbeta primers. Sequencing used immunoSEQ multiplex PCR; TCRdb keeps in-frame clones, though not all of them. The data hold 130,000 to 150,000 clones, with around 82% observed a single time. The data are from a study of cytomegalovirus exposure and HLA in healthy donors. Notes on the study in general: Earlier results showed most TCR beta V segments being productive about 90% or about 30% of the time. Further analysis, carried out later, found HLA-associated TCR beta chains more clonally expanded than equally common other chains. Many donors shared some public TCRs, even though most TCR sequences were rare.

In germline, CDR1 is SGHNT, CDR2 YYREEE (reference sequence). The CDR3 has 14 amino acids. Trimming removed 2 bases from V and 0 bases from J, with 5 bases in between. Input material: PBMCs. This clonotype was obtained from a man aged 40-50 years in good health and CMV-seropositive. The chain carries TRBV5-4 and TRBJ1-4; possible D gene TRBD1, 5 bases. CDR3 sequence reads: CASSLGATNEKLFF. The DNA of the CDR3 is TGTGCCAGCAGCTTAGGGGCAACTAATGAAAAACTGTTTTTT.